The rows below give T cell receptor beta chains drawn from one sample of a study of T cells in narcolepsy. TCRdb's copy holds only in-frame clones and misses some; the assay was immunoSEQ multiplex PCR. This table has around 35,000 clones, around 80% appearing once. Sequencing was done on a sample of memory (CD45RA-) CD4+ T cells from blood. The source of these receptors is a human donor in good health. The CDR3 runs from the conserved cysteine through the conserved F or W. A D gene is named only where the DNA matches it firmly. Not all rows give a size; the values are once, few, many and, for expanded clones, a class.

>TRBV9|.|.|TRBJ2-1
CASSPLGGNYYNEQFF
TGTGCCAGCAGCCCGTTGGGCGGGAATTACTACAATGAGCAGTTCTTC
>TRBV2|TRBD1|.|TRBJ1-4
CASRAGTGLEKLFF
TGTGCCAGCAGGGCCGGGACAGGGTTGGAAAAACTGTTTTTT
>TRBV5-1|.|.|TRBJ2-3
CASSLPTDTQYF
TGCGCCAGCAGCTTGCCCACAGATACGCAGTATTTT
>TRBV19|TRBD1|.|TRBJ1-2
CASSTRQGYGYTF
TGTGCCAGTAGTACGAGACAGGGCTACGGCTACACCTTC
>TRBV29-1|.|once|TRBJ2-3
CSVEGGTDTQYF
TGCAGCGTTGAGGGTGGCACAGATACGCAGTATTTT
>TRBV5-1|TRBD1|once|TRBJ1-2
CASSLDRRDRGGYTF
TGCGCCAGCAGCTTGGACCGCCGGGACAGGGGCGGCTACACCTTC
>TRBV5-1|.|.|TRBJ1-6
CASSLVSGWSPLHF
TGCGCCAGCAGCTTGGTTTCAGGGTGGTCACCCCTCCACTTT
>TRBV6-5|.|.|TRBJ1-2
CASSNIFEDSYGYTF
TGTGCCAGCAGTAATATTTTTGAGGATAGCTATGGCTACACCTTC
>TRBV4-2|.|.|TRBJ2-7
CASSQVGALYEQYF
TGTGCCAGCAGCCAAGTCGGGGCTCTCTACGAGCAGTACTTC
>TRBV6-4|.|.|TRBJ2-2
CASSDWLAGELFF
TGTGCCAGCAGTGACTGGCTCGCCGGGGAGCTGTTTTTT
>TRBV5-6|.|.|TRBJ2-7
CASSLWGYEQYF
TGTGCCAGCAGCTTATGGGGCTACGAGCAGTACTTC
>TRBV5-6|TRBD1|.|TRBJ1-6
CASSPDRGWSNSPLHF
TGTGCCAGCAGTCCCGACAGGGGCTGGAGTAATTCACCCCTCCACTTT
>TRBV7-6|.|.|TRBJ1-1
CASSLVAGLNTEAFF
TGTGCCAGCAGCTTAGTAGCAGGATTGAACACTGAAGCTTTCTTT
>TRBV16|.|once|TRBJ2-2
CASSQFSGANTGELFF
TGTGCCAGCAGCCAATTTTCAGGGGCGAACACCGGGGAGCTGTTTTTT
>TRBV5-1|.|.|TRBJ1-1
CASSRGRRVFTEAFF
TGCGCCAGCAGCAGGGGACGGAGAGTGTTCACTGAAGCTTTCTTT
>TRBV7-8|TRBD2|.|TRBJ2-7
CASSLEPGRGEQYF
TGTGCCAGCAGCTTAGAGCCCGGGAGGGGCGAGCAGTACTTC
>TRBV18|.|.|TRBJ1-2
CASSPPGLPQGYTF
TGTGCCAGCTCACCACCGGGACTCCCCCAAGGCTACACCTTC
>TRBV28|TRBD2|.|TRBJ2-3
CASSLVTSGGTDTQYF
TGTGCCAGCAGTTTAGTCACTAGCGGGGGCACAGATACGCAGTATTTT
>TRBV5-1|.|few|TRBJ1-4
CASSLAGQGNEKLFF
TGCGCCAGCAGCTTGGCCGGGCAGGGTAATGAAAAACTGTTTTTT
>TRBV7-8|TRBD2|once|TRBJ2-7
CASSRRGGPSSYEQYF
TGTGCCAGCAGCCGACGGGGGGGGCCCTCCTCCTACGAGCAGTACTTC
>TRBV20-1|.|.|TRBJ2-5
CSAARGETQYF
TGCAGTGCGGCTAGGGGAGAGACCCAGTACTTC
>TRBV19|.|.|TRBJ1-2
CASSKNPSGPPAYGYTF
TGTGCCAGTAGTAAAAACCCATCAGGCCCGCCGGCCTATGGCTACACCTTC
>TRBV2|.|few|TRBJ2-1
CASKAGGGLNEQFF
TGTGCCAGCAAAGCAGGAGGAGGGCTGAATGAGCAGTTCTTC
>TRBV19|.|.|TRBJ1-2
CASSITGMGSSYTF
TGTGCCAGTAGTATCACCGGAATGGGCAGTTCCTACACCTTC
>TRBV5-6|.|.|TRBJ2-5
CASSGGGSQETQYF
TGTGCCAGCAGCGGGGGCGGCAGCCAAGAGACCCAGTACTTC
>TRBV10-3|.|.|TRBJ2-1
CAISDTEEQFF
TGTGCCATCAGTGATACGGAAGAGCAGTTCTTC
>TRBV18|.|.|TRBJ2-1
CASSPPGLSDNEQFF
TGTGCCAGCTCACCGCCAGGGTTGTCGGATAATGAGCAGTTCTTC
>TRBV7-9|TRBD1|few|TRBJ1-2
CASSPDRAWGYTF
TGTGCCAGCAGCCCGGACAGGGCTTGGGGCTACACCTTC
>TRBV10-1|TRBD2|.|TRBJ2-1
CASSGGTSGPYNEQFF
TGCGCCAGCAGTGGGGGGACTAGCGGGCCCTACAATGAGCAGTTCTTC
>TRBV11-3|TRBD2|few|TRBJ2-3
CASSSGTSGGTDTQYF
TGTGCCAGCAGCTCCGGGACTAGCGGGGGCACAGATACGCAGTATTTT
>TRBV6-6|TRBD2|.|TRBJ2-3
CASSRGREVTDTQYF
TGTGCCAGCAGTCGCGGGAGGGAGGTCACAGATACGCAGTATTTT
>TRBV10-3|.|.|TRBJ2-1
CATHPPLEGGEQFF
TGTGCCACCCACCCGCCGTTGGAAGGGGGTGAGCAGTTCTTC
>TRBV19|TRBD2|.|TRBJ2-7
CASSRGLAGAYEQYF
TGTGCCAGTAGTAGGGGACTAGCGGGAGCCTACGAGCAGTACTTC
>TRBV19|TRBD1|few|TRBJ1-5
CASSITGAEPQHF
TGTGCCAGTAGTATAACAGGGGCAGAGCCCCAGCATTTT
>TRBV7-3|.|.|TRBJ1-1
CASSPGAGDTEAFF
TGTGCCAGCAGCCCGGGGGCAGGGGACACTGAAGCTTTCTTT
>TRBV15|.|.|TRBJ2-5
CATSREGRTPQAQYF
TGTGCCACCAGCAGAGAGGGGAGGACCCCCCAGGCCCAGTACTTC
>TRBV6-5|.|.|TRBJ2-7
CASSYVAGAHEQYF
TGTGCCAGCAGTTACGTTGCAGGGGCTCACGAGCAGTACTTC
>TRBV19|.|.|TRBJ2-2
CASSMVKNTGELFF
TGTGCCAGTAGTATGGTTAAGAACACCGGGGAGCTGTTTTTT
>TRBV18|.|.|TRBJ2-5
CASSPIQQGETQYF
TGTGCCAGCTCACCCATCCAGCAGGGTGAGACCCAGTACTTC
>TRBV19|.|.|TRBJ1-1
CASSGGVMNTEAFF
TGTGCCAGTAGCGGGGGAGTTATGAACACTGAAGCTTTCTTT
>TRBV12-5|.|.|TRBJ2-7
CASGLFGGTYEQYF
TGTGCTAGTGGTTTGTTCGGAGGGACCTACGAGCAGTACTTC
>TRBV6-5|.|.|TRBJ1-3
CASSYSSGGGNTIYF
TGTGCCAGCAGTTACTCCTCGGGGGGAGGAAACACCATATATTTT
>TRBV7-9|.|.|TRBJ2-5
CASSLGFQSQETQYF
TGTGCCAGCAGCCTCGGGTTTCAGAGCCAAGAGACCCAGTACTTC
>TRBV6-1|TRBD2|.|TRBJ2-7
CASSEQSGSKYEQYF
TGTGCCAGCAGTGAACAAAGCGGGAGCAAGTACGAGCAGTACTTC
>TRBV2|.|once|TRBJ2-1
CASSEQGGEQFF
TGTGCCAGCAGTGAACAGGGTGGTGAGCAGTTCTTC
>TRBV10-3|.|.|TRBJ1-4
CAISERGRTNEKLFF
TGTGCCATCAGTGAGAGAGGGAGAACTAATGAAAAACTGTTTTTT
>TRBV10-2|.|.|TRBJ1-1
CASTRGYEAFF
TGCGCCAGCACTCGAGGGTATGAAGCTTTCTTT
>TRBV12-5|.|once|TRBJ2-3
CASGLGVASTDTQYF
TGTGCTAGTGGTTTGGGAGTGGCTAGCACAGATACGCAGTATTTT
>TRBV5-8|.|.|TRBJ1-3
CASSLDSTHSGNTIYF
TGTGCCAGCAGCTTAGACTCAACCCACTCTGGAAACACCATATATTTT
>TRBV29-1|.|.|TRBJ1-1
CSVEDPGHRTEAFF
TGCAGCGTTGAAGATCCAGGGCATCGGACTGAAGCTTTCTTT
>TRBV5-1|.|.|TRBJ2-3
CASSPSGLRTDTQYF
TGCGCCAGCAGCCCCAGCGGACTTAGGACAGATACGCAGTATTTT